This T cell receptor beta chain was recorded in a study of blood T cell repertoires in COVID-19. The CDR3 has 16 residues. Losses at the gene ends were 1 base for V and 6 bases for J; bases not matched to a gene: 7. The germline V gene has CDR1 MNHNS and CDR2 SASEGT. Data came from immunoSEQ multiplex PCR; TCRdb stores just in-frame clones and leaves some out. This sample has around 100,000 clones; roughly 90% occur once, and the top ten carry 2.5% to 3.5%. This clone has more than one count but fewer than ten. Sequenced: peripheral blood. The receptor was derived from a middle-aged man with COVID-19, enrolled during active disease. The chain uses TRBV6-1 and TRBJ2-1; 9 bases map to TRBD1. CDR3 nucleotides: TGTGCCAGCAGTGAAGAGGCCGGGACAGGGTTCAATGAGCAGTTCTTC. It specifies CASSEEAGTGFNEQFF.